This T cell receptor beta chain was obtained from a study of T cell clonality in common variable immunodeficiency. General study results and limits: T cell subpopulation sequencing would be needed to explain CVID clonality. Reportedly, TCR beta sequences from common variable immunodeficiency showed fewer deletions and N-nucleotide insertions. CVID subjects showed higher TCRbeta clonality than healthy controls.

Sequencing input was equivalent genomic DNA from CVID and controls. The repertoire was sequenced with immunoSEQ multiplex PCR; TCRdb's copy has only in-frame clones and lacks some. The sample holds approximately 35,000 clones, and no clone turns up only once. Details on this clone: Its antigen is undetermined.

Aged 9 to 64 years, CVID subjects averaged about 42 years old. The clonotype originates from a human donor with common variable immunodeficiency. The specimen was peripheral blood mononuclear cells.

CDR3 amino acids: CASSLSGNNEQFF. The part of the CDR3 DNA that was read is TGTGCCAGCAGCCTTAGCGGTAACAATGAG. V is TRBV7-9 and J is TRBJ2-1, with D possibly TRBD2 on 6 matching bases. The read terminates 3 residues before the CDR3 end, so the remaining end is supplied by the germline J gene. V was clipped by 5 bases and J by 5 bases, with 10 bases between them. Germline CDR1 reads SEHNR; CDR2 reads FQNEAQ (reference sequence). The CDR3 loop spans 13 amino acids.